This TCR beta chain was retrieved from a study of T cells after yellow fever vaccination. The study's findings and limits: Subsequent to the booster, the majority of primary-vaccination clones reappeared (around 96% CD4, 85% to 90% CD8).

CDR3 length: 16 amino acids. Germline CDR1 SGHRS, CDR2 YFSETQ. After removal of 4 bases from V and 1 base from J, the junction contained 4 bases not matched to a gene. This clonotype was seen a handful of times. The antigen is unknown. The study made its TCR cDNA through 5'RACE template switching. That step introduced a universal primer site along with UMIs. TCRdb independently ran MiXCR on the 5' RACE reads; one entry per CDR3 protein. The table shows a few hundred thousand distinct CDR3 sequences, with roughly a sixth occurring only once. The specimen was PBMCs, collected before the yellow fever booster vaccination. The chain has TRBV5-1 and TRBJ2-2, with 10 bases aligning to TRBD1. This sequence was found in a man younger than 35 who received the YFV17D yellow fever vaccine. The CDR3 sequence: CASSPGQGRNTGELFF. DNA for the CDR3: TGCGCCAGCAGCCCGGGACAGGGGAGGAACACCGGGGAGCTGTTTTTT.